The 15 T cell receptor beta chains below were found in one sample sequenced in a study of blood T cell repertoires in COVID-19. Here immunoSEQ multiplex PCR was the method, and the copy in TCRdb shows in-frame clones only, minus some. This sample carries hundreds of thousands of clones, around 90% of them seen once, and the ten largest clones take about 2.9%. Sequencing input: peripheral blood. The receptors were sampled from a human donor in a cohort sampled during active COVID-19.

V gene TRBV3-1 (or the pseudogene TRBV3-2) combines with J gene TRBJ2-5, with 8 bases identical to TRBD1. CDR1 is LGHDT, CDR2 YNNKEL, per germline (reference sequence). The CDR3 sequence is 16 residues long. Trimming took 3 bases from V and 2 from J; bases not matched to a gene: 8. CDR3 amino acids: CASSQADRGMQETQYF. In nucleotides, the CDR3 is TGTGCCAGCAGCCAGGCCGACAGGGGAATGCAAGAGACCCAGTACTTC.

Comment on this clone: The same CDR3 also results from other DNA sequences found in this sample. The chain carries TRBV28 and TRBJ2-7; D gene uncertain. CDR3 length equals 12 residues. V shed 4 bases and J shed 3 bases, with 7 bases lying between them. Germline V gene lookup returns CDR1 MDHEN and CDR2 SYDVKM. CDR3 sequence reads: CASSSRVYEQYF. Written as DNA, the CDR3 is TGTGCCAGCAGTTCACGGGTCTACGAGCAGTACTTC.

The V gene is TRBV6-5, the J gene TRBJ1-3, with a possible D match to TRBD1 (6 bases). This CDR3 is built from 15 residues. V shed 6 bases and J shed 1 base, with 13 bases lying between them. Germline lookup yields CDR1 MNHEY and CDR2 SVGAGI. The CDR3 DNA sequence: TGTGCCAGCAGCGAGGGGGGGGCTTCTGGAAACACCATATATTTT. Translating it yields CASSEGGASGNTIYF.

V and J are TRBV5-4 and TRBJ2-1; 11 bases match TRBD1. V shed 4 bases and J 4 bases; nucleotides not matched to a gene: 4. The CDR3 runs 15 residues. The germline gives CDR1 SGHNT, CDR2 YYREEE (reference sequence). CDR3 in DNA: TGTGCCAGCAGCGTGGACAGGGGGCTATACAATGAGCAGTTCTTC. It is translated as CASSVDRGLYNEQFF.

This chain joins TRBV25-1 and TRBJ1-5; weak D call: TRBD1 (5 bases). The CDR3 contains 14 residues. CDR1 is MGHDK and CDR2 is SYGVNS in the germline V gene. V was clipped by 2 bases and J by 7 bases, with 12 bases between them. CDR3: CASSEPGDGQPQHF. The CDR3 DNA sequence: TGTGCCAGCAGTGAACCGGGGGATGGACAGCCCCAGCATTTT.

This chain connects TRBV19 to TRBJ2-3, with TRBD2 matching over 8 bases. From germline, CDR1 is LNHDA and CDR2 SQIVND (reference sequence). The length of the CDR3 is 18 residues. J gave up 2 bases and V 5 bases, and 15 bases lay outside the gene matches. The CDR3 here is CASSPRNGGRGVTDTQYF. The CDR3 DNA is TGTGCCAGTAGTCCCCGGAACGGTGGGCGGGGGGTCACAGATACGCAGTATTTT.

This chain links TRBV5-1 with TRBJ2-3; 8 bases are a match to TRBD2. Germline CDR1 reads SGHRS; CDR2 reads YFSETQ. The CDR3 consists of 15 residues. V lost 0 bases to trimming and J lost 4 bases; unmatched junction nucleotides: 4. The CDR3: CASSLEREGPDTQYF. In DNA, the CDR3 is TGCGCCAGCAGCTTGGAACGGGAGGGCCCAGATACGCAGTATTTT.

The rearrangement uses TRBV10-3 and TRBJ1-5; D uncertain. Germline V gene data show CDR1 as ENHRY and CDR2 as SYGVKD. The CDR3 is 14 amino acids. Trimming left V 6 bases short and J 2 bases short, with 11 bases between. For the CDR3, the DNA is TGTGCCATCAGACCCCATATAGGCAATCAGCCCCAGCATTTT. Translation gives CAIRPHIGNQPQHF.

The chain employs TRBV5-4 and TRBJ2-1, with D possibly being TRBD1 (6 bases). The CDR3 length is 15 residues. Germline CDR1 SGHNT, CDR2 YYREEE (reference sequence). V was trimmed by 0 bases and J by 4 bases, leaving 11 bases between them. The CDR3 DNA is TGTGCCAGCAGCTTGGAACCGACAGGTTACAATGAGCAGTTCTTC. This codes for CASSLEPTGYNEQFF.

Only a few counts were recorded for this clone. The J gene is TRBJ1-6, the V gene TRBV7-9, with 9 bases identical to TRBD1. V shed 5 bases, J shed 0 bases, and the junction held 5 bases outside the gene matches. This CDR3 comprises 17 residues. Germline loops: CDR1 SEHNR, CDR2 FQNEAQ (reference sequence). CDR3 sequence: CASSPGTGRSYNSPLHF. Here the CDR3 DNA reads TGTGCCAGCAGCCCCGGGACAGGGCGCTCCTATAATTCACCCCTCCACTTT.

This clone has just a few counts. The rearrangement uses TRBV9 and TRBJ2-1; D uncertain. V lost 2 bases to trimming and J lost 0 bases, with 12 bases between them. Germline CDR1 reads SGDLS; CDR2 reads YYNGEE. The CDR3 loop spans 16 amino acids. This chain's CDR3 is CASSVGSLDSYNEQFF. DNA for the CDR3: TGTGCCAGCAGCGTTGGTAGCTTAGACTCCTACAATGAGCAGTTCTTC.

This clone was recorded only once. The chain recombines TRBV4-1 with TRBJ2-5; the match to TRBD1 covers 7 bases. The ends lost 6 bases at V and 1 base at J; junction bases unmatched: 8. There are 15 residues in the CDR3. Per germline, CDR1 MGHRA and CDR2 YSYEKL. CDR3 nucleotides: TGCGCCAGCAGTCTCAGACAGGGTGGCCAAGAGACCCAGTACTTC. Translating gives CASSLRQGGQETQYF.

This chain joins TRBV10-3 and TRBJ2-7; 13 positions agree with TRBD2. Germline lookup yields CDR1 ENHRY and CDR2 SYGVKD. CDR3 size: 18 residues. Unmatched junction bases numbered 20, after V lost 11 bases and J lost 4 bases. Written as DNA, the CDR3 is TGTGCCTCTAGGGGTCTTCGACTAGCGGGGGGCCCATCGTACGAGCAGTACTTC. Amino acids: CASRGLRLAGGPSYEQYF.

The CDR3 DNA sequence: TGTGCCAGCAGCACCGGGGGGACCGGGGAGCTGTTTTTT. It encodes CASSTGGTGELFF. The chain is built from TRBV28 and TRBJ2-2, with 7 bases aligning to TRBD2. CDR3 size: 13 residues. Germline V gene data show CDR1 as MDHEN and CDR2 as SYDVKM. Losses at the gene ends were 6 bases for V and 5 bases for J; bases not matched to a gene: 3.

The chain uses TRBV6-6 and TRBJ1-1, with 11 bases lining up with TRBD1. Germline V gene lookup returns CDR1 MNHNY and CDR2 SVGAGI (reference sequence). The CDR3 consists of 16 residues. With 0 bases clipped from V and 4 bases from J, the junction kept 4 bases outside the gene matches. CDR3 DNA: TGTGCCAGCAGTTACTCCCGGGACAGGGGGTTCACTGAAGCTTTCTTT. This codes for CASSYSRDRGFTEAFF.